Presented here are 11 T cell receptor beta chains from one specimen sequenced in a study of blood T cell repertoires in COVID-19. Assay used: immunoSEQ multiplex PCR; TCRdb lists only in-frame clones, some missing. The data contain some 180,000 clones, approximately 85% of them singletons. The source material was peripheral blood. The source of these receptors is a woman aged 55-75 years with acute or convalescent COVID-19.

This chain connects TRBV19 to TRBJ1-4; no firm D call. The CDR3 loop spans 15 amino acids. In germline, CDR1 is LNHDA, CDR2 SQIVND (reference sequence). V was trimmed by 7 bases and J by 5 bases, leaving 17 bases between them. CDR3 amino acids: CASKASPLTNEKLFF. The DNA for the CDR3 is TGTGCCAGTAAGGCCAGCCCTTTGACAAATGAAAAACTGTTTTTT.

The chain uses TRBV15 and TRBJ2-7; D is unresolved. Germline CDR1 LNHNV, CDR2 YYDKDF (reference sequence). V was shortened by 3 bases and J by 3 bases, with 15 bases between the two germline ends. This CDR3 comprises 15 residues. As DNA, the CDR3 is TGTGCCACCAGCAGGGGCTCCCACTCCAACTACGAGCAGTACGTC. Amino acid sequence: CATSRGSHSNYEQYV.

V usage is TRBV6-5 and J usage is TRBJ1-6; perhaps TRBD1 as D (5 bases). V lost 5 bases to trimming and J lost 7 bases, with 15 bases between them. The germline V gene encodes CDR1 MNHEY and CDR2 SVGAGI. This CDR3 has 15 amino acids. The CDR3 loop is CASSRGRVENSPLHF. The CDR3 DNA reads TGTGCCAGCAGTCGCGGCAGGGTGGAGAATTCACCCCTCCACTTT.

The gene calls are TRBV2 and TRBJ2-3; possibly TRBD2 for D (6 bases). V was trimmed by 2 bases and J by 5 bases, leaving 20 bases between them. The CDR3 extends over 17 amino acids. Germline V lookup: CDR1 SNHLY, CDR2 FYNNEI. This CDR3 reads CASSELPIAARGDTQYF. DNA of the CDR3: TGTGCCAGCAGTGAACTCCCCATAGCGGCAAGAGGAGATACGCAGTATTTT.

The V and J genes are TRBV24-1 and TRBJ1-2; 9 bases line up with TRBD1. Looked up from germline, CDR1 is KGHDR and CDR2 is SFDVKD. V trimming: 2 bases; J trimming: 8 bases; junction bases outside the gene matches: 5. The CDR3 contains 14 residues. In DNA form, the CDR3 reads TGTGCCACCAGTGATTCGGGACAGGGTGACGGCTACACCTTC. It is translated as CATSDSGQGDGYTF.

The chain uses TRBV30 and TRBJ2-1; D gene unclear. The CDR3 extends over 16 amino acids. Germline values: CDR1 GTSNPN, CDR2 SVGIG (reference sequence). The V end was cut by 0 bases, the J end by 9 bases, with 21 bases between. The CDR3 protein is CAWSVAALDPNTEQFF. The CDR3, as DNA: TGTGCCTGGAGTGTAGCTGCCCTAGATCCGAACACTGAGCAGTTCTTC.

V usage is TRBV27 and J usage is TRBJ1-5, with 11 bases that match TRBD1. Germline V gives CDR1 MNHEY, CDR2 SMNVEV (reference sequence). Trimming took 5 bases from V and 4 from J; bases not matched to a gene: 13. This CDR3 has 18 residues. CDR3 amino acids: CASSLGTGGQHTNQPQHF. The CDR3 DNA reads TGTGCCAGCAGTCTCGGGACAGGGGGTCAACACACGAATCAGCCCCAGCATTTT.

The chain is built from TRBV6-5 and TRBJ1-2; TRBD1 is a possible D gene (5 bases). Germline assignment: CDR1 MNHEY and CDR2 SVGAGI. This CDR3 is built from 16 residues. Trimming took 2 bases from V and 2 from J, leaving 15 bases between them. The DNA of the CDR3 is TGTGCCAGCAGTTACCCCCTGGGGGGAGGGAACTATGGCTACACCTTC. Protein sequence: CASSYPLGGGNYGYTF.

The chain couples TRBV6-5 to TRBJ2-7, with 7 bases aligning to TRBD1. Per germline, CDR1 MNHEY and CDR2 SVGAGI. The CDR3 loop spans 12 amino acids. The ends lost 4 bases at V and 4 bases at J; junction bases unmatched: 1. CDR3 nucleotide sequence: TGTGCCAGCAGTTGGGGACAGTACGAGCAGTACGTC. Protein product: CASSWGQYEQYV.

CDR3 in amino acids: CASSLIRGNTQYF. CDR3 DNA sequence: TGTGCCAGCAGCTTAATTCGGGGAAATACGCAGTATTTT. The chain recombines TRBV11-2 with TRBJ2-3, with a tentative D call TRBD2 (5 bases). Germline V CDR1 and CDR2: SGHAT, FQNNGV. This CDR3 spans 13 amino acids. The germline V and J ends were trimmed by 2 bases and 7 bases, with 10 bases remaining between them.

The V gene is TRBV27, the J gene TRBJ2-2, with TRBD2 matching 13 bases. The CDR3 loop spans 16 amino acids. V lost 3 bases, J lost 7 bases, and 5 bases stayed unmatched. Germline V gives CDR1 MNHEY, CDR2 SMNVEV (reference sequence). The CDR3 reads CASSFRTSGSNGELFF. CDR3 nucleotides: TGTGCCAGCAGTTTTAGGACTAGCGGGAGTAACGGGGAGCTGTTTTTT.